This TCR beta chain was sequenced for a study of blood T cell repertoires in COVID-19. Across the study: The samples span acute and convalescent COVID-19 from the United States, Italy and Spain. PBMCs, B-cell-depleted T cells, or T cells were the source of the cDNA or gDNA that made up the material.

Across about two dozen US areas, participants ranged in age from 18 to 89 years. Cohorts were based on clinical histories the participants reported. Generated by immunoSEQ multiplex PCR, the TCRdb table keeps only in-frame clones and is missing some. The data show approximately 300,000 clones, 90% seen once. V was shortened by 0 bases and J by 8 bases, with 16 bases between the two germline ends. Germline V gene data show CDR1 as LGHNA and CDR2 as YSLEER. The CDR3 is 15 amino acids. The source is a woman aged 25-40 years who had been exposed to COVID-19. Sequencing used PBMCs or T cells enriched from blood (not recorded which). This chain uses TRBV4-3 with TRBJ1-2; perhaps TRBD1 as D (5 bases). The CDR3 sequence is CASSQDLGRAGGYTF. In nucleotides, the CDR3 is TGCGCCAGCAGCCAAGATCTTGGCAGGGCAGGCGGCTACACCTTC.